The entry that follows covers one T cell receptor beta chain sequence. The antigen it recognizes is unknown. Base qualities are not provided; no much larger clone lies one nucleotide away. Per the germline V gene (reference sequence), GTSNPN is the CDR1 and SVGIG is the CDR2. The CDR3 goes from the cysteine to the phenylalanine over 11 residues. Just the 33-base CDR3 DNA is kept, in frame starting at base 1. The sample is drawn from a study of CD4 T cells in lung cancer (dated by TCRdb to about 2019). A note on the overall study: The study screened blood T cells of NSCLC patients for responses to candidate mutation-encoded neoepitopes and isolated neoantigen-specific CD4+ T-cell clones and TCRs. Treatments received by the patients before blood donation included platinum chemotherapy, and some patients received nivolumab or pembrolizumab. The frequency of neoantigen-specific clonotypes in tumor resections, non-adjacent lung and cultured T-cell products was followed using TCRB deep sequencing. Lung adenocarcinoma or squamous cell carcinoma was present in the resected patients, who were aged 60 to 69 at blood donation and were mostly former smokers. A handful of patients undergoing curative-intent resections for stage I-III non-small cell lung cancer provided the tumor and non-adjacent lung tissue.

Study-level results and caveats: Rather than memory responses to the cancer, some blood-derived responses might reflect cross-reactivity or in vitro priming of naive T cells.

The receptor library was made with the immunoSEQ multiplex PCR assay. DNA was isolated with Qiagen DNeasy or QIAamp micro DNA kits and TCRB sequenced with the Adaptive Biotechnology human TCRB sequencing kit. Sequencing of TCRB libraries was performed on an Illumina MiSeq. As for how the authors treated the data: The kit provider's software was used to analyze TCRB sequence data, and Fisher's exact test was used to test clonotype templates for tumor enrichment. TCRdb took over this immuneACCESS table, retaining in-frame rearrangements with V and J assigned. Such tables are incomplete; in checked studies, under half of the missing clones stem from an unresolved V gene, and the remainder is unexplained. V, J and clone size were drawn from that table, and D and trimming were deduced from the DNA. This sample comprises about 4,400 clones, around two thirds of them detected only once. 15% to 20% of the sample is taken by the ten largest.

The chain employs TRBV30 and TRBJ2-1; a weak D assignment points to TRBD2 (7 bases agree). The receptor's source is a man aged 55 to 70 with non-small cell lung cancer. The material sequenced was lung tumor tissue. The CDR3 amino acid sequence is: CAWGRGNEQFF. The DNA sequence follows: TGTGCTTGGGGGCGGGGGAATGAGCAGTTCTTC.